This TCR beta chain was profiled in a study of CD8 T cells in ankylosing spondylitis. TCRdb passed the 5' RACE reads through MiXCR, listing each CDR3 protein once. There are approximately 550,000 distinct CDR3 sequences in the sample; roughly an eighth occur only once, and 6.5% to 7% lies in the top ten. With respect to this clonotype: Its cognate antigen is unknown.

Study-level findings and limits: Within ankylosing spondylitis blood, a TCR beta motif made up of eight highly homologous variants appeared to be characteristic. In the blood and synovial fluid of reactive arthritis, some motif variants had been previously reported.

Trimming took 4 bases from V and 1 from J; bases not matched to a gene: 9. CDR3 length: 16 residues. Per germline, CDR1 SGHRS and CDR2 YFSETQ. Sequencing input: blood, either unsorted or a sorted T cell fraction (not recorded which). The chain couples TRBV5-1 to TRBJ2-3, with 7 bases fitting TRBD1. This clonotype originated in a male donor with ankylosing spondylitis. The CDR3 nucleotides are TGCGCCAGCAGCAGGGACAGCGAAGGAGGCACAGATACGCAGTATTTT. Residues: CASSRDSEGGTDTQYF.